These T cell receptor beta chains were read from a single sample in a study of early T cells in non-severe SARS-CoV-2 infection. TCRdb re-analysed the 5' RACE reads in MiXCR, keeping a single row per CDR3 protein. The data contain 75,000 to 80,000 distinct CDR3 sequences, roughly 12% of them singletons. The sample was whole blood, taken at baseline. These receptors all come from an adult who was a healthcare worker with PCR-confirmed SARS-CoV-2 infection or an uninfected control (not recorded which). Both conserved end residues are part of each CDR3. A D gene is named only where the DNA matches it firmly. A clone size is listed for some rows: how often the clone was seen (once, few, many), or a class if it is expanded.

J gene: TRBJ2-7; CDR3 length: 16; clone size: many; D gene: NA; V gene: TRBV7-2; CDR3 protein: CASSPTGTSGSYEQYF; CDR3 DNA: TGTGCCAGCAGCCCTACCGGGACATCTGGATCCTACGAGCAGTACTTC
J gene: TRBJ2-7; CDR3 length: 12; clone size: few; D gene: NA; V gene: TRBV12-3/TRBV12-4; CDR3 protein: CASSFWPDEQYF; CDR3 DNA: TGTGCCAGCAGTTTCTGGCCTGACGAGCAGTACTTC
J gene: TRBJ1-1; CDR3 length: 16; clone size: NA; D gene: TRBD1; V gene: TRBV20-1; CDR3 protein: CSAFDSRGTANTEAFF; CDR3 DNA: TGCAGTGCCTTTGACTCGAGGGGGACAGCAAACACTGAAGCTTTCTTT
J gene: TRBJ1-1; CDR3 length: 13; clone size: few; D gene: NA; V gene: TRBV29-1; CDR3 protein: CSVSRPVNTEAFF; CDR3 DNA: TGCAGCGTTAGTAGGCCGGTGAACACTGAAGCTTTCTTT
J gene: TRBJ2-2; CDR3 length: 16; clone size: few; D gene: NA; V gene: TRBV11-2; CDR3 protein: CASSLVLGMFPGELFF; CDR3 DNA: TGTGCCAGCAGCTTAGTTCTGGGGATGTTTCCCGGGGAGCTGTTTTTT
J gene: TRBJ1-6; CDR3 length: 16; clone size: NA; D gene: NA; V gene: TRBV7-8; CDR3 protein: CASSSTRSIYNSPLHF; CDR3 DNA: TGTGCCAGCAGTTCGACCCGGAGTATCTATAATTCACCCCTCCACTTT
J gene: TRBJ2-1; CDR3 length: 15; clone size: few; D gene: NA; V gene: TRBV20-1; CDR3 protein: CSAPTSGGLYNEQFF; CDR3 DNA: TGCAGTGCTCCCACCTCCGGGGGGCTTTACAATGAGCAGTTCTTC
J gene: TRBJ2-2; CDR3 length: 16; clone size: NA; D gene: NA; V gene: TRBV18; CDR3 protein: CASSPTRVLNTGELFF; CDR3 DNA: TGTGCCAGCTCACCCACCCGGGTCCTGAACACCGGGGAGCTGTTTTTT
J gene: TRBJ2-7; CDR3 length: 10; clone size: few; D gene: NA; V gene: TRBV12-1; CDR3 protein: CASSFREQYF; CDR3 DNA: TGTGCCAGCAGCTTTCGCGAGCAGTACTTC
J gene: TRBJ2-5; CDR3 length: 12; clone size: few; D gene: NA; V gene: TRBV11-2; CDR3 protein: CASSWIVETQYF; CDR3 DNA: TGTGCCAGCAGCTGGATAGTGGAGACCCAGTACTTC
J gene: TRBJ2-7; CDR3 length: 14; clone size: few; D gene: NA; V gene: TRBV30; CDR3 protein: CAWSTQQATYEQYF; CDR3 DNA: TGTGCCTGGAGTACACAGCAGGCGACCTACGAGCAGTACTTC
J gene: TRBJ1-4; CDR3 length: 14; clone size: NA; D gene: TRBD1; V gene: TRBV7-9; CDR3 protein: CASSWDRDNEKLFF; CDR3 DNA: TGTGCCAGCAGCTGGGACAGGGACAATGAAAAACTGTTTTTT
J gene: TRBJ2-7; CDR3 length: 16; clone size: NA; D gene: TRBD2; V gene: TRBV28; CDR3 protein: CASSQGLFRFSYEQYF; CDR3 DNA: TGTGCCAGCAGCCAGGGACTATTTCGTTTCTCCTACGAGCAGTACTTC
J gene: TRBJ2-7; CDR3 length: 12; clone size: NA; D gene: NA; V gene: TRBV9; CDR3 protein: CASSVTGNEQYF; CDR3 DNA: TGTGCCAGCAGCGTCACAGGGAACGAGCAGTACTTC
J gene: TRBJ1-1; CDR3 length: 12; clone size: few; D gene: NA; V gene: TRBV7-2; CDR3 protein: CASSLVGITAFF; CDR3 DNA: TGTGCCAGCAGCTTAGTGGGAATTACAGCTTTCTTT
J gene: TRBJ2-7; CDR3 length: 15; clone size: few; D gene: TRBD1; V gene: TRBV15; CDR3 protein: CATSKSRDSSYEQYF; CDR3 DNA: TGTGCCACCAGCAAATCCCGGGACAGCTCCTACGAGCAGTACTTC
J gene: TRBJ1-1; CDR3 length: 14; clone size: NA; D gene: NA; V gene: TRBV2; CDR3 protein: CASSLDSRPTEAFF; CDR3 DNA: TGTGCCAGCAGTTTAGATAGCAGACCCACTGAAGCTTTCTTT
J gene: TRBJ2-3; CDR3 length: 17; clone size: many; D gene: TRBD1; V gene: TRBV9; CDR3 protein: CASSDRGTVFSTDTQYF; CDR3 DNA: TGTGCCAGCAGCGACAGGGGTACGGTCTTCAGCACAGATACGCAGTATTTT
J gene: TRBJ2-5; CDR3 length: 14; clone size: NA; D gene: NA; V gene: TRBV7-6; CDR3 protein: CASSLARGPETQYF; CDR3 DNA: TGTGCCAGCAGCTTAGCCCGGGGGCCGGAGACCCAGTACTTC
J gene: TRBJ1-2; CDR3 length: 15; clone size: many; D gene: NA; V gene: TRBV6-6; CDR3 protein: CASRGQTSPNYGYTF; CDR3 DNA: TGTGCCAGCAGGGGACAAACTTCGCCTAACTATGGCTACACCTTC
J gene: TRBJ2-7; CDR3 length: 15; clone size: many; D gene: NA; V gene: TRBV6-1; CDR3 protein: CASSQQGLLPIEQYF; CDR3 DNA: TGTGCCAGCAGTCAACAGGGCCTCCTTCCGATCGAGCAGTACTTC
J gene: TRBJ2-3; CDR3 length: 14; clone size: few; D gene: NA; V gene: TRBV5-6; CDR3 protein: CASSRMIRTDTQYF; CDR3 DNA: TGTGCCAGCAGCCGAATGATTCGCACAGATACGCAGTATTTT
J gene: TRBJ2-2; CDR3 length: 15; clone size: few; D gene: NA; V gene: TRBV9; CDR3 protein: CASSVDPGEGGELFF; CDR3 DNA: TGTGCCAGCAGCGTAGACCCAGGTGAAGGCGGGGAGCTGTTTTTT
J gene: TRBJ2-7; CDR3 length: 13; clone size: NA; D gene: NA; V gene: TRBV12-3/TRBV12-4; CDR3 protein: CASSWTDSYEQYF; CDR3 DNA: TGTGCCAGCAGTTGGACAGACTCCTACGAGCAGTACTTC
J gene: TRBJ2-2; CDR3 length: 15; clone size: NA; D gene: NA; V gene: TRBV12-3/TRBV12-4; CDR3 protein: CASSPRQEGTGELFF; CDR3 DNA: TGTGCCAGCAGTCCCCGGCAGGAAGGGACCGGGGAGCTGTTTTTT
J gene: TRBJ2-3; CDR3 length: 16; clone size: many; D gene: TRBD2; V gene: TRBV7-8; CDR3 protein: CASSPRTSGGTDTQYF; CDR3 DNA: TGTGCCAGCAGCCCACGGACTAGCGGGGGCACAGATACGCAGTATTTT
J gene: TRBJ1-2; CDR3 length: 16; clone size: NA; D gene: NA; V gene: TRBV5-1; CDR3 protein: CASSLPNSAQNYGYTF; CDR3 DNA: TGCGCCAGCAGCCTGCCTAACAGCGCTCAGAACTATGGCTACACCTTC
J gene: TRBJ2-3; CDR3 length: 16; clone size: NA; D gene: NA; V gene: TRBV30; CDR3 protein: CAWRGKVAGRTDTQYF; CDR3 DNA: TGTGCCTGGAGGGGGAAGGTTGCGGGCCGCACAGATACGCAGTATTTT
J gene: TRBJ2-1; CDR3 length: 19; clone size: few; D gene: NA; V gene: TRBV7-2; CDR3 protein: CASSLVAVGRGGDYNEQFF; CDR3 DNA: TGTGCCAGCAGCTTAGTGGCGGTTGGTAGGGGCGGGGATTACAATGAGCAGTTCTTC
J gene: TRBJ2-5; CDR3 length: 16; clone size: few; D gene: NA; V gene: TRBV7-8; CDR3 protein: CASSSPRTASRETQYF; CDR3 DNA: TGTGCCAGCAGCTCACCCCGGACAGCATCCCGAGAGACCCAGTACTTC
J gene: TRBJ1-5; CDR3 length: 14; clone size: NA; D gene: NA; V gene: TRBV20-1; CDR3 protein: CSARAGSTYQPQHF; CDR3 DNA: TGCAGTGCTAGGGCAGGCTCAACGTATCAGCCCCAGCATTTT
J gene: TRBJ2-1; CDR3 length: 13; clone size: many; D gene: NA; V gene: TRBV3-1; CDR3 protein: CASSQTRDLEQFF; CDR3 DNA: TGTGCCAGCAGCCAAACCCGGGACCTCGAGCAGTTCTTC
J gene: TRBJ2-3; CDR3 length: 18; clone size: few; D gene: NA; V gene: TRBV20-1; CDR3 protein: CSARVVGGGTGPTDTQYF; CDR3 DNA: TGCAGTGCTAGAGTAGTGGGTGGGGGGACCGGTCCTACAGATACGCAGTATTTT
J gene: TRBJ2-1; CDR3 length: 15; clone size: NA; D gene: TRBD2; V gene: TRBV6-5; CDR3 protein: CASSYSRLAANEQFF; CDR3 DNA: TGTGCCAGCAGTTACTCGAGACTAGCGGCAAATGAGCAGTTCTTC
J gene: TRBJ2-3; CDR3 length: 16; clone size: few; D gene: NA; V gene: TRBV11-2; CDR3 protein: CASSPLTAGTPNTQYF; CDR3 DNA: TGTGCCAGCAGCCCGCTAACCGCCGGGACTCCCAATACGCAGTATTTT
J gene: TRBJ2-5; CDR3 length: 14; clone size: few; D gene: NA; V gene: TRBV7-9; CDR3 protein: CASSFGEYQETQYF; CDR3 DNA: TGTGCCAGCAGCTTCGGAGAGTACCAAGAGACCCAGTACTTC
J gene: TRBJ1-4; CDR3 length: 12; clone size: NA; D gene: TRBD1; V gene: TRBV29-1; CDR3 protein: CSGGQRNEKLFF; CDR3 DNA: TGCAGCGGGGGACAGAGGAATGAAAAACTGTTTTTT
J gene: TRBJ2-1; CDR3 length: 16; clone size: NA; D gene: TRBD2; V gene: TRBV5-5; CDR3 protein: CASSSTRLAGGLEQFF; CDR3 DNA: TGTGCCAGCAGCTCCACCCGACTAGCGGGGGGGCTTGAGCAGTTCTTC
J gene: TRBJ2-1; CDR3 length: 14; clone size: few; D gene: TRBD1; V gene: TRBV6-9; CDR3 protein: CASSAGTGDNEQFF; CDR3 DNA: TGTGCCAGCAGCGCAGGGACAGGGGACAATGAGCAGTTCTTC
J gene: TRBJ1-1; CDR3 length: 13; clone size: few; D gene: NA; V gene: TRBV11-2; CDR3 protein: CASSLVQGTEAFF; CDR3 DNA: TGTGCCAGCAGCTTAGTCCAGGGCACTGAAGCTTTCTTT
J gene: TRBJ2-5; CDR3 length: 12; clone size: many; D gene: TRBD2; V gene: TRBV20-1; CDR3 protein: CSAQGGEGTQYF; CDR3 DNA: TGCAGTGCACAAGGCGGGGAGGGGACCCAGTACTTC
J gene: TRBJ1-2; CDR3 length: 15; clone size: NA; D gene: NA; V gene: TRBV7-9; CDR3 protein: CASSPTASGGYGYTF; CDR3 DNA: TGTGCCAGCAGCCCAACGGCATCGGGTGGCTATGGCTACACCTTC
J gene: TRBJ2-3; CDR3 length: 16; clone size: NA; D gene: NA; V gene: TRBV7-2; CDR3 protein: CASSLAPGGATDTQYF; CDR3 DNA: TGTGCCAGCAGCTTAGCCCCCGGCGGGGCCACAGATACGCAGTATTTT
J gene: TRBJ1-3; CDR3 length: 17; clone size: NA; D gene: NA; V gene: TRBV9; CDR3 protein: CASSVSPLQGTGNTIYF; CDR3 DNA: TGTGCCAGCAGCGTTAGCCCTCTACAGGGTACGGGAAACACCATATATTTT
J gene: TRBJ1-5; CDR3 length: 17; clone size: few; D gene: TRBD1; V gene: TRBV28; CDR3 protein: CASSSPSGTELNQPQHF; CDR3 DNA: TGTGCCAGCAGTTCTCCCTCCGGGACAGAACTCAATCAGCCCCAGCATTTT
J gene: TRBJ1-1; CDR3 length: 14; clone size: NA; D gene: NA; V gene: TRBV12-3/TRBV12-4; CDR3 protein: CATTRQIDVTEAFF; CDR3 DNA: TGTGCCACAACACGGCAAATCGATGTCACTGAAGCTTTCTTT
J gene: TRBJ1-6; CDR3 length: 19; clone size: NA; D gene: NA; V gene: TRBV7-9; CDR3 protein: CASSLITDRLSSYNSPLHF; CDR3 DNA: TGTGCCAGCAGCCTCATCACCGACAGGCTAAGCTCCTATAATTCACCCCTCCACTTT
J gene: TRBJ2-4; CDR3 length: 16; clone size: few; D gene: TRBD2; V gene: TRBV5-4; CDR3 protein: CASSQASGGAKNIQYF; CDR3 DNA: TGTGCCAGCAGCCAAGCTAGCGGGGGGGCCAAAAACATTCAGTACTTC
J gene: TRBJ2-3; CDR3 length: 14; clone size: NA; D gene: NA; V gene: TRBV3-1; CDR3 protein: CASSQVQQGSMQYF; CDR3 DNA: TGTGCCAGCAGCCAAGTCCAACAGGGCTCAATGCAGTATTTT
J gene: TRBJ1-1; CDR3 length: 13; clone size: NA; D gene: NA; V gene: TRBV29-1; CDR3 protein: CSVVVTGYTEAFF; CDR3 DNA: TGCAGCGTTGTGGTGACAGGATACACTGAAGCTTTCTTT
J gene: TRBJ2-2; CDR3 length: 16; clone size: many; D gene: NA; V gene: TRBV28; CDR3 protein: CASSLPGRSNTGELFF; CDR3 DNA: TGTGCCAGCAGTCTCCCCGGGCGGTCGAACACCGGGGAGCTGTTTTTT
J gene: TRBJ2-4; CDR3 length: 14; clone size: few; D gene: NA; V gene: TRBV9; CDR3 protein: CASSLAGGPGIQYF; CDR3 DNA: TGTGCCAGCAGCCTGGCCGGGGGGCCCGGGATTCAGTACTTC
J gene: TRBJ2-7; CDR3 length: 14; clone size: many; D gene: NA; V gene: TRBV20-1; CDR3 protein: CSARGGSTLYEQYF; CDR3 DNA: TGCAGTGCTAGAGGAGGTTCTACCCTCTACGAGCAGTACTTC
J gene: TRBJ2-5; CDR3 length: 18; clone size: NA; D gene: TRBD1; V gene: TRBV11-2; CDR3 protein: CASSFGQTRTGVAETQYF; CDR3 DNA: TGTGCCAGCAGCTTCGGTCAAACCCGGACAGGGGTGGCGGAGACCCAGTACTTC
J gene: TRBJ1-2; CDR3 length: 14; clone size: many; D gene: NA; V gene: TRBV7-3; CDR3 protein: CASSLEGQTYGYTF; CDR3 DNA: TGTGCCAGCAGCTTAGAAGGGCAGACCTATGGCTACACCTTC
J gene: TRBJ1-1; CDR3 length: 14; clone size: few; D gene: TRBD1; V gene: TRBV7-9; CDR3 protein: CASSLTTGGTEAFF; CDR3 DNA: TGTGCCAGCAGCTTAACGACAGGGGGCACTGAAGCTTTCTTT
J gene: TRBJ1-2; CDR3 length: 13; clone size: NA; D gene: NA; V gene: TRBV3-1; CDR3 protein: CASSQVGNYGYTF; CDR3 DNA: TGTGCCAGCAGCCAAGTGGGGAACTATGGCTACACCTTC
J gene: TRBJ1-2; CDR3 length: 15; clone size: few; D gene: NA; V gene: TRBV2; CDR3 protein: CASSESLPGIYGYTF; CDR3 DNA: TGTGCCAGCAGTGAATCGTTGCCGGGAATCTATGGCTACACCTTC
J gene: TRBJ2-1; CDR3 length: 13; clone size: few; D gene: NA; V gene: TRBV6-5; CDR3 protein: CASGRGAGNEQFF; CDR3 DNA: TGTGCCAGCGGTCGGGGGGCCGGGAATGAGCAGTTCTTC